The 29 T cell receptor beta chains given below trace back to one sample, sequenced in a study of T-cell memory formation after mild COVID-19. Using its own MiXCR run on the 5' RACE reads, TCRdb lists one record per CDR3 protein. The sample contains approximately 350,000 distinct CDR3 sequences, around 28% of which appear only once. The specimen sequenced was PBMCs or a T cell subset sorted from them (not recorded which). The source is an adult woman who had mild COVID-19 (a few samples of this study predate the infection). Cell type and time point are not known.

This clonotype turned up a few times. V gene TRBV30 combines with J gene TRBJ2-7, with D possibly being TRBD1 or TRBD2 (5 bases each). The CDR3 extends over 17 amino acids. The V gene lost 0 bases and the J gene lost 4 bases, with 22 bases spanning the gap. Germline values: CDR1 GTSNPN, CDR2 SVGIG (reference sequence). CDR3: CAWSVFGTVERRYEQYF. CDR3 nucleotide sequence: TGTGCCTGGAGTGTATTCGGGACGGTAGAGCGGAGATACGAGCAGTACTTC.

This clonotype was observed a handful of times. The chain recombines TRBV29-1 with TRBJ2-4; 10 bases align to TRBD1. J gave up 4 bases and V 5 bases, and 5 bases lay outside the gene matches. Germline CDR1 is SQVTM and CDR2 is ANQGSEA. The CDR3 sequence is 14 residues long. The CDR3 bases are TGCAGCGTTTACCGGGGACAGGGGAAAAACATTCAGTACTTC. Residues: CSVYRGQGKNIQYF.

This clonotype has more than one count but fewer than ten. The genes are TRBV10-2 and TRBJ2-3; 8 bases align to TRBD1. CDR3 length: 14 residues. The ends lost 6 bases at V and 2 bases at J; junction bases unmatched: 4. Germline V gene sequence: CDR1 WSHSY, CDR2 SAAADI. CDR3 nucleotides: TGCGCCAGCAGGAAGGACAGGGCCACAGATACGCAGTATTTT. It encodes CASRKDRATDTQYF.

The rearrangement links TRBV4-2 to TRBJ2-3; TRBD2 matches at 9 bases. CDR3 size: 17 residues. Trimming at V came to 1 base and at J to 0 bases, leaving 5 bases not matched to a gene. Germline CDR1 and CDR2: LGHNA and YNFKEQ. This chain's CDR3 is CASSQAPSGTSTDTQYF. DNA for the CDR3: TGTGCCAGCAGCCAAGCCCCTAGCGGGACTAGCACAGATACGCAGTATTTT.

The gene calls are TRBV7-8 and TRBJ1-3; D is possibly TRBD1 (5 bases). The CDR3 has 17 amino acids. V lost 5 bases to trimming and J lost 1 base, with 18 bases between them. Germline assignment: CDR1 SGHVS and CDR2 FQNEAQ. The CDR3 spells CASSLGVKGKSGNTIYF. For the CDR3, the DNA is TGTGCCAGCAGCCTAGGGGTGAAGGGGAAGTCTGGAAACACCATATATTTT. Together with reference TRBV7-8 and TRBJ1-3, the CDR3 gives the full variable domain: GAGVSQSPRYKVAKRGQDVALRCDPISGHVSLFWYQQALGQGPEFLTYFQNEAQLDKSGLPSDRFFAERPEGSVSTLKIQRTQQEDSAVYLCASSLGVKGKSGNTIYFGEGSWLTVV.

This clonotype appeared a few times. The chain recombines TRBV7-3 with TRBJ2-1; 7 nucleotides match TRBD2. Germline values: CDR1 SGHTA, CDR2 FQGTGA. The CDR3 contains 14 residues. The trim removed 2 bases at V and 7 bases at J, leaving 5 bases unmatched. The CDR3 sequence: CASSLGGGQNEQFF. Here the CDR3 DNA reads TGTGCCAGCAGCTTAGGGGGAGGGCAAAATGAGCAGTTCTTC. The full variable domain, its missing parts supplied by reference TRBV7-3 and TRBJ2-1, is GAGVSQTPSNKVTEKGKYVELRCDPISGHTALYWYRQSLGQGPEFLIYFQGTGAADDSGLPNDRFFAVRPEGSVSTLKIQRTERGDSAVYLCASSLGGGQNEQFFGPGTRLTVL.

This clonotype has more than one count but fewer than ten. This chain uses TRBV7-3 with TRBJ2-2; 10 nucleotides match TRBD2. Trimming took 1 base from V and 1 from J; bases not matched to a gene: 6. The germline V gene encodes CDR1 SGHTA and CDR2 FQGTGA. The CDR3 contains 18 residues. The CDR3 protein is CASSLNPGLAVNTGELFF. In DNA form, the CDR3 reads TGTGCCAGCAGCTTAAACCCCGGACTAGCGGTGAACACCGGGGAGCTGTTTTTT.

The V and J genes are TRBV7-9 and TRBJ2-7; no definite D call. Germline CDR1 is SEHNR and CDR2 is FQNEAQ (reference sequence). The CDR3 has 14 amino acids. V was clipped by 5 bases and J by 3 bases, with 14 bases between them. In DNA, the CDR3 is TGTGCCAGCAGCAGGAGTGGTACTATCTACGAGCAGTACTTC. This codes for CASSRSGTIYEQYF.

The chain carries TRBV4-1 and TRBJ1-3; 9 positions match TRBD1. Germline CDR1 is MGHRA and CDR2 is YSYEKL. The CDR3 totals 17 residues. The V and J ends lost 2 bases and 4 bases, in that order; junction bases with no gene match: 9. CDR3 coding DNA: TGCGCCAGCAGCCAACCACACAGGGGGCCGAGAGGAAACACCATATATTTT. It codes for CASSQPHRGPRGNTIYF.

This clonotype was detected only a few times. This chain links TRBV5-1 with TRBJ2-5; D unresolved. Trimming cost V 5 bases and J 4 bases, with 9 bases left between them. This CDR3 has 12 residues. Germline loops: CDR1 SGHRS, CDR2 YFSETQ. CDR3 in DNA: TGCGCCAGCAGTCAGGAATCAGAGACCCAGTACTTC. Protein: CASSQESETQYF.

This clonotype has a single count. The chain joins TRBV25-1 to TRBJ2-7; D may be TRBD2 (5 bases). V shed 2 bases and J shed 3 bases, with 14 bases lying between them. The germline V gene encodes CDR1 MGHDK and CDR2 SYGVNS. CDR3 size: 15 residues. In nucleotides, the CDR3 is TGTGCCAGCAGTGAACGGTGGTCAAGCGGCTACGAGCAGTACTTC. It yields the protein CASSERWSSGYEQYF.

V is TRBV12-3 or TRBV12-4 and J is TRBJ2-3; 11 bases agree with TRBD2. The J segment lost 6 bases and the V segment lost 5 bases, leaving 7 bases of the junction unmatched. The CDR3 length is 15 residues. This CDR3 is CASSQLAGEYDTQYF. DNA of the CDR3: TGTGCCAGCAGTCAACTAGCGGGAGAGTATGATACGCAGTATTTT.

A note on this clonotype: One end of the junction varies from germline; a read error may be responsible. The chain employs TRBV9 and TRBJ2-7, with 7 nucleotides matching TRBD1. This CDR3 is 15 amino acids long. Germline CDR1 reads SGDLS; CDR2 reads YYNGEE. This CDR3 is CDSSPRQGAPYEQYF. The CDR3 nucleotides are TGTGACAGCAGCCCTCGACAGGGAGCCCCGTACGAGCAGTACTTC.

With regard to this clonotype: Since the CDR3 does not end with the conserved phenylalanine or tryptophan, this likely comes from a read error. The chain has TRBV25-1 and TRBJ2-5, with 8 bases matching TRBD2. V trimming: 1 base; J trimming: 3 bases; junction bases outside the gene matches: 7. CDR1 is MGHDK, CDR2 SYGVNS, per germline. The CDR3 is 16 residues long. CDR3 DNA sequence: TGTGCCAGCAGTGAATTTCGGGGGGGCTTCAAAGAGACCCAGTACTTA. Residues: CASSEFRGGFKETQYL.

This clonotype has more than one count but fewer than ten. V usage is TRBV18 and J usage is TRBJ1-5; TRBD1 agrees at 7 bases. CDR1 KGHSH and CDR2 LQKENI come from the germline V gene. The junction had 7 bases not matched to a gene; V was cut back by 4 bases and J by 4 bases. The CDR3 is 15 residues long. The CDR3 DNA reads as TGTGCCAGCTCACGCAGTGACAGGGCAAATCAGCCCCAGCATTTT. This encodes CASSRSDRANQPQHF.

The chain is built from TRBV5-4 and TRBJ2-1; 7 bases are shared with TRBD2. The CDR3 spans 16 residues. With 3 bases clipped from V and 3 bases from J, the junction kept 9 bases outside the gene matches. The V gene's germline CDR1 is SGHNT and CDR2 YYREEE (reference sequence). The CDR3 spells CASSYILAADYNEQFF. The CDR3 coding sequence is TGTGCCAGCAGCTACATTCTAGCGGCCGACTACAATGAGCAGTTCTTC.

This clonotype was found many times. In DNA form, the CDR3 reads TGTGCCAGCAGCTTCGGGCAGGATGGCTACACCTTC. Its protein product is CASSFGQDGYTF. This chain links TRBV5-4 with TRBJ1-2; no definite D call. Germline-derived CDR1 and CDR2 are SGHNT and YYREEE (reference sequence). CDR3 length equals 12 residues. Trimming stripped 2 bases from V and 6 bases from J, with 8 bases between.

The genes are TRBV4-1 and TRBJ1-2; D is perhaps TRBD1 (5 bases). V was pared by 5 bases and J by 4 bases, with 14 bases between. Germline V gene data show CDR1 as MGHRA and CDR2 as YSYEKL. This CDR3 has 14 amino acids. The CDR3 DNA reads as TGCGCCAGCAGCTTTGGGGGGGGGAGCTATGGCTACACCTTC. This codes for CASSFGGGSYGYTF.

J is TRBJ1-5 and V is TRBV5-1, with a weak D call TRBD1 (6 bases). In germline, CDR1 is SGHRS, CDR2 YFSETQ. Trimming pared 4 bases from V and 6 bases from J, leaving 11 bases between. The CDR3 runs 13 residues. The CDR3, as DNA: TGCGCCAGCAGCCCCCGGGGGGCTCAGCCCCAGCATTTT. Residues: CASSPRGAQPQHF.

The gene calls are TRBV24-1 and TRBJ2-2; 7 bases match TRBD1. Trimming removed 2 bases from V and 2 bases from J; junction bases left unmatched: 1. Germline values: CDR1 KGHDR, CDR2 SFDVKD. This CDR3 is 15 amino acids long. CDR3 sequence reads: CATSDWDSNTGELFF. CDR3 DNA: TGTGCCACCAGTGATTGGGACAGCAACACCGGGGAGCTGTTTTTT.

This rearrangement joins TRBV6-5 to TRBJ2-1; 7 bases match TRBD2. Germline V CDR1 and CDR2: MNHEY, SVGAGI. The V gene end was trimmed by 0 bases and the J gene end by 4 bases; junction bases not matched to a gene: 15. The CDR3 has 19 amino acids. The CDR3 here is CASSYSSLAEEWLYNEQFF. DNA for the CDR3: TGTGCCAGCAGTTACTCGTCGCTAGCGGAAGAGTGGCTTTACAATGAGCAGTTCTTC.

The rearrangement links TRBV7-9 to TRBJ2-1; 11 bases map to TRBD2. J lost 0 bases, V lost 5 bases, and 12 bases had no gene match. Germline V gives CDR1 SEHNR, CDR2 FQNEAQ (reference sequence). There are 19 residues in the CDR3. The CDR3 reads CASSPRGLAEPSSYNEQFF. The CDR3 nucleotides read TGTGCCAGCAGCCCTAGGGGACTAGCGGAGCCGAGCTCCTACAATGAGCAGTTCTTC. Drawing the rest from reference TRBV7-9 and TRBJ2-1, the complete variable domain is DTGVSQNPRHKITKRGQNVTFRCDPISEHNRLYWYRQTLGQGPEFLTYFQNEAQLEKSRLLSDRFSAERPKGSFSTLEIQRTEQGDSAMYLCASSPRGLAEPSSYNEQFFGPGTRLTVL.

The genes are TRBV19 and TRBJ2-3; 9 bases are a match to TRBD2. CDR3 length: 15 amino acids. V dropped 5 bases and J dropped 4; count of bases not matched to a gene: 7. Germline lookup yields CDR1 LNHDA and CDR2 SQIVND (reference sequence). DNA of the CDR3: TGTGCCAGTAGTTGGGGCGGGGGGGCTGCAGATACGCAGTATTTT. Translating it yields CASSWGGGAADTQYF.

The chain uses TRBV7-9 and TRBJ2-3; 7 bases map to TRBD2. V was pared by 3 bases and J by 2 bases, with 2 bases of the junction left unmatched. The germline V gene encodes CDR1 SEHNR and CDR2 FQNEAQ (reference sequence). This CDR3 spans 14 amino acids. The CDR3 spells CASSFLAVTDTQYF. The DNA of the CDR3 is TGTGCCAGCAGCTTTCTAGCGGTCACAGATACGCAGTATTTT.

This sequence joins TRBV27 and TRBJ2-1; TRBD2 is a possible D gene (5 bases). V shed 4 bases and J shed 3 bases, with 22 bases lying between them. Germline CDR1 MNHEY, CDR2 SMNVEV (reference sequence). The CDR3 runs to 18 residues. For the CDR3, the DNA is TGTGCCAGCAGTTCGAGGGCCCGTGCTCCCCCCCGCTACAATGAGCAGTTCTTC. Translating gives CASSSRARAPPRYNEQFF.

The chain has TRBV12-3 or TRBV12-4 and TRBJ2-3; maybe TRBD2 (5 bases). With 4 bases removed from V and 7 bases from J, the gap between germline ends came to 9 bases. The CDR3 loop spans 12 amino acids. The CDR3 nucleotides read TGTGCCAGCAGTTCCCGAGGGAATACGCAGTATTTT. Its protein is CASSSRGNTQYF.

The rearrangement uses TRBV25-1 and TRBJ2-2; D may be TRBD1 (6 bases). Germline loops: CDR1 MGHDK, CDR2 SYGVNS. The V gene lost 4 bases and the J gene lost 5 bases, with 8 bases spanning the gap. The CDR3 consists of 13 residues. The CDR3 sequence: CASSAGATGELFF. As DNA, the CDR3 is TGTGCCAGCAGTGCAGGGGCAACCGGGGAGCTGTTTTTT.

This clonotype occurred a few times. The CDR3 sequence is CSVSTGASIHTQYF. CDR3 in DNA: TGCAGCGTCTCGACAGGGGCCTCAATCCATACGCAGTATTTT. The gene calls are TRBV29-1 and TRBJ2-3; 8 nucleotides align to TRBD1. Trimming took 6 bases from V and 7 from J; bases not matched to a gene: 12. Germline V gene data show CDR1 as SQVTM and CDR2 as ANQGSEA. The CDR3 has 14 amino acids.

A few counts support this clonotype. This chain joins TRBV4-3 and TRBJ2-1; 13 nucleotides align to TRBD2. CDR1 and CDR2 from the germline V gene are LGHNA and YSLEER. The CDR3 is 19 amino acids. V gave up 3 bases and J gave up 5 bases; unmatched junction bases: 13. CDR3 residues: CASSQQTGRTSGSNNEQFF. The CDR3 DNA sequence: TGCGCCAGCAGCCAGCAAACGGGCCGGACTAGCGGGAGTAACAATGAGCAGTTCTTC.